This T cell receptor beta chain comes out of a study of vaccination effects on CD4 cells after COVID-19. Note on this clone: What it binds is not known.

CD4+ T cells were isolated after around 10 days of culture. SARS-CoV-2 infection was confirmed by PCR in the person between March and December 2020. Every participant took two doses of the BNT162b2 or mRNA-1273 vaccine. The authors exchanged half the medium for IL-2 medium on days 3 and 7. Sequencing was performed with immunoSEQ multiplex PCR; in TCRdb, only in-frame clones are kept and a portion is missing. The sample yields 35,000 to 45,000 clones, about 80% seen once. The V gene's germline CDR1 is SGHAT and CDR2 FQNNGV. The CDR3 sequence is 16 residues long. The V and J ends lost 1 base and 4 bases, in that order; junction bases with no gene match: 7.

This TCR derives from a human donor who had a prior SARS-CoV-2 infection. Sample: CD4+ T cells from PBMCs cultured without peptide, taken after COVID-19 vaccination. This chain joins TRBV11-2 and TRBJ2-7; 10 bases line up with TRBD2. The CDR3: CASSLGWSGGAYEQYF. The DNA of the CDR3 is TGTGCCAGCAGCTTAGGTTGGAGCGGGGGGGCGTACGAGCAGTACTTC.